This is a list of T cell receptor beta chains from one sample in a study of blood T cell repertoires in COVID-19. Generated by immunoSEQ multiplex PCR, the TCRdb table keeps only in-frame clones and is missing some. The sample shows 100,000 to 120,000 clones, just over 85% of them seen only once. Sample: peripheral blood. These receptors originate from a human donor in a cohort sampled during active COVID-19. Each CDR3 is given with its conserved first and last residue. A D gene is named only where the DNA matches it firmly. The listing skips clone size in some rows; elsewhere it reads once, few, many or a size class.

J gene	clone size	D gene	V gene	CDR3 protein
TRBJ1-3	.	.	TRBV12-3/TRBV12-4	CASSPGGNTIYF
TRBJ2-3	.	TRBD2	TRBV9	CASSASSGYPTDTQYF
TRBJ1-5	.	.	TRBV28	CASSFVGANQPQHF
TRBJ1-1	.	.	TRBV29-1	CSVDPGAGEALTEAFF
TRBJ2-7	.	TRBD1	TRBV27	CASRPTGSYEQYF
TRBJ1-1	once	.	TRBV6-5	CASSSRVTPEAFF
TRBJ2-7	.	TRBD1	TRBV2	CASNRGGTGAREQYF
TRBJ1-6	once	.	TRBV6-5	CASSSGFRSPLHF
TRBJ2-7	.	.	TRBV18	CASSPPGSSYEQYF
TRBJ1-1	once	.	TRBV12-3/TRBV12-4	CASSFRGGEAFF